This TCR beta chain came from a study of identical twins. Study-level findings and limits: Models underestimated out-of-frame TCR alpha sharing in monozygotic twins.

TCRdb processed the 5' RACE reads anew with MiXCR; each CDR3 protein has one entry. The sample carries hundreds of thousands of distinct CDR3 sequences, approximately 22% recorded once. Germline CDR1 LGHNT, CDR2 FRNRAP. V was pared by 0 bases and J by 4 bases, with 4 bases between. The CDR3 is made up of 12 amino acids. Note on this clonotype: Its target is unknown.

A further study also used this sample, focusing on T cells expressing NK-cell markers. According to that study: With an anti-gamma-delta TCR antibody, sorting in several experiments was kept to alpha-beta TCR T cells. Uncertainty persisted over the HCMV specificity of expanded NKG2C+ T cell clones.

This TCR came from a woman aged 18-30 years in good health. The chain carries TRBV12-5 and TRBJ2-7; D is ambiguous. The sample was PBMCs. The CDR3 DNA reads TGTGCTAGTGGTTTGGTAATTTACGAGCAGTACTTC. It codes for CASGLVIYEQYF.